The 14 T cell receptor beta chains in this list originate from one sample, sequenced in a study of CD8+ T cells in alopecia areata. Reverse transcribed after extraction, RNA yielded cDNA as the sequencing template. Repertoires were generated with immunoSEQ multiplex PCR, while TCRdb's copy carries only in-frame clones and drops some. The sample has about 150,000 clones; about 60% are singletons. Material: CD4+ T cells sorted from blood. The receptor source for this set is a human donor in good health.

The rearrangement joins TRBV6-6 to TRBJ2-1, with D unclear. The CDR3 extends over 13 amino acids. Trimming left V 1 base short and J 4 bases short, with 5 bases between. Germline lookup yields CDR1 MNHNY and CDR2 SVGAGI (reference sequence). This chain's CDR3 is CASSYYTYNEQFF. The CDR3 nucleotides are TGTGCCAGCAGTTACTACACATACAATGAGCAGTTCTTC.

This chain connects TRBV5-1 to TRBJ1-2; 9 nucleotides align to TRBD1. The junction had 9 bases not matched to a gene; V was cut back by 4 bases and J by 8 bases. CDR3 length equals 14 residues. Germline CDR1 and CDR2: SGHRS and YFSETQ. The CDR3 loop is CASSEGQGGKGYTF. The CDR3 DNA is TGCGCCAGCAGCGAGGGACAGGGAGGAAAGGGCTACACCTTC.

This clone showed up just a few times. The chain employs TRBV29-1 and TRBJ1-4; D is unresolved. Trimming removed 0 bases from V and 3 bases from J, with 2 bases in between. Looked up from germline, CDR1 is SQVTM and CDR2 is ANQGSEA. The CDR3 loop spans 12 amino acids. The CDR3, as DNA: TGCAGCGTTGAAGAGCCTAATGAAAAACTGTTTTTT. Translating gives CSVEEPNEKLFF.

This clone was recorded only once. The chain couples TRBV30 to TRBJ1-4; TRBD1 is a possible D gene (5 bases). The CDR3 runs to 12 residues. Trimming removed 6 bases from V and 10 bases from J, with 15 bases in between. CDR1 is GTSNPN, CDR2 SVGIG, per germline (reference sequence). This CDR3 reads CACQTSGTKLFF. DNA of the CDR3: TGTGCCTGCCAGACCTCCGGGACAAAACTGTTTTTT.

The rearrangement joins TRBV2 to TRBJ1-5, with TRBD1 matching 7 bases. J gave up 4 bases and V 8 bases, and 5 bases lay outside the gene matches. CDR1 SNHLY and CDR2 FYNNEI come from the germline V gene. The CDR3 is made up of 13 amino acids. CDR3 protein: CASRGQFNQPQHF. The CDR3 DNA is TGTGCCAGCCGGGGACAGTTTAATCAGCCCCAGCATTTT.

The chain uses TRBV6-1 and TRBJ2-2, with no clear D. Germline loops: CDR1 MNHNS, CDR2 SASEGT. Trimming cost V 3 bases and J 5 bases, with 4 bases left between them. This CDR3 contains 12 residues. The CDR3 protein is CASSELTGELFF. In nucleotides, the CDR3 is TGTGCCAGCAGTGAGCTTACCGGGGAGCTGTTTTTT.

With respect to this clone: The sample has other DNA sequences that encode this CDR3 too. V and J are TRBV30 and TRBJ2-3, with D possibly TRBD2 on 5 matching bases. Germline loops: CDR1 GTSNPN, CDR2 SVGIG (reference sequence). V dropped 1 base and J dropped 1 base, with 6 bases sitting between them. The CDR3 covers 13 residues. The CDR3 sequence is CAWSGGRTDTQYF. CDR3 sequence (DNA): TGTGCCTGGAGTGGAGGGCGCACAGATACGCAGTATTTT. Complete variable domain (other parts from reference TRBV30 and TRBJ2-3): SQTIHQWPATLVQPVGSPLSLECTVEGTSNPNLYWYRQAAGRGLQLLFYSVGIGQISSEVPQNLSASRPQDRQFILSSKKLLLSDSGFYLCAWSGGRTDTQYFGPGTRLTVL.

CDR3 loop: CASSLTGNSNEQFF. CDR3 in DNA: TGTGCCAGCAGCTTAACTGGAAATAGCAATGAGCAGTTCTTC. The chain links TRBV7-3 to TRBJ2-1; no reliable D call. The CDR3 contains 14 residues. Between the trimmed V and J ends, which lost 0 bases and 6 bases, there was a span of 9 bases. The germline gives CDR1 SGHTA, CDR2 FQGTGA.

The V and J genes are TRBV29-1 and TRBJ2-1; the D gene is possibly TRBD2 (6 bases). The CDR3 sequence is 12 residues long. V lost 5 bases, J lost 6 bases, and 11 bases lay in between. Germline CDR1 is SQVTM and CDR2 is ANQGSEA. CDR3 amino acids: CSVKTGANEQFF. CDR3 sequence (DNA): TGCAGCGTTAAGACGGGAGCCAATGAGCAGTTCTTC.

This clone appeared a few times. The rearrangement uses TRBV5-1 and TRBJ1-1; no clear D. The germline V gene encodes CDR1 SGHRS and CDR2 YFSETQ. This CDR3 is 16 amino acids long. Trimming removed 3 bases at V and 2 bases at J, with 17 bases between. The CDR3 bases are TGCGCCAGCAGCTCGTACGATCCGACTGCTAACACTGAAGCTTTCTTT. Amino acids: CASSSYDPTANTEAFF.

The chain couples TRBV29-1 to TRBJ2-2; 9 positions agree with TRBD1. The CDR3 is 14 amino acids. The germline V gene has CDR1 SQVTM and CDR2 ANQGSEA. V was pared by 6 bases and J by 4 bases, with 6 bases of the junction left unmatched. In DNA, the CDR3 is TGCAGCGTACAGGGGGCGCTGGGCACCGGGGAGCTGTTTTTT. Its protein is CSVQGALGTGELFF.

The V and J genes are TRBV5-1 and TRBJ2-5, with 15 positions matching TRBD2. The germline gives CDR1 SGHRS, CDR2 YFSETQ. This CDR3 contains 15 residues. Germline trimming cut 3 bases from V and 4 bases from J; bases unmatched to any gene: 1. In nucleotides, the CDR3 is TGCGCCAGCAGCTGGGGACTAGCGGGAGGAGAGACCCAGTACTTC. As protein: CASSWGLAGGETQYF.

The genes are TRBV7-2 and TRBJ2-7; 11 nucleotides agree with TRBD2. The V segment lost 5 bases and the J segment 7 bases; nucleotides outside the gene matches: 10. The CDR3 sequence is 15 residues long. Germline V CDR1 and CDR2: SGHTA, FQGNSA. In DNA, the CDR3 is TGTGCCAGCAGCCCGTCGGCTAGCGGGAGGATAGAGCAGTACTTC. It codes for CASSPSASGRIEQYF.

This clone was seen only a few times. The chain uses TRBV9 and TRBJ2-7; D unresolved. V was trimmed by 4 bases and J by 0 bases, leaving 14 bases between them. There are 15 residues in the CDR3. Germline lookup yields CDR1 SGDLS and CDR2 YYNGEE. This CDR3 reads CASSPSSVSSYEQYF. The CDR3 bases are TGTGCCAGCAGCCCCTCTAGTGTCAGCTCCTACGAGCAGTACTTC.